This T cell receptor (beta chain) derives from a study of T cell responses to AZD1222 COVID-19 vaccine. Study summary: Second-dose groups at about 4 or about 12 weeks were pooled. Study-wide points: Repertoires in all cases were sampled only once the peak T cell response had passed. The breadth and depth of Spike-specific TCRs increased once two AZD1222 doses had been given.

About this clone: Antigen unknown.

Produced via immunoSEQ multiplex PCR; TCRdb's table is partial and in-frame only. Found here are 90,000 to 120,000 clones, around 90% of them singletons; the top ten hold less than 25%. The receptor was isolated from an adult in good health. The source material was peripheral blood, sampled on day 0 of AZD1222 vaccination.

In nucleotides, the CDR3 is TGTGCCAGCAGTTTAATGAATCGAGCTTTCTTT. Amino acid sequence: CASSLMNRAFF. The chain employs TRBV6-2 or TRBV6-3 and TRBJ1-1, with unresolved D. Germline CDR1 reads MNHEY; CDR2 reads SVGEGT. The CDR3 has 11 amino acids. With 4 bases removed from V and 10 bases from J, the gap between germline ends came to 10 bases.